Each of the 3 T cell receptor beta chains below was sequenced from the same sample in a study of T cell repertoires in cytomegalovirus infection. For these receptors, no antigen is known. Each CDR3 protein gets one entry after TCRdb re-called the reads with MiXCR. There are a few hundred thousand distinct CDR3 sequences in the sample; roughly 43% occur only once, and about 48% lies in the top ten. The specimen was cultured PBMCs, collected from culture after CMV antigen stimulation. The receptors come from a human donor in good health (CMV status not recorded). Some clones in this sample may be carry-over from other donors' samples.

The rearrangement joins TRBV4-1 to TRBJ2-5; D might be TRBD1 or TRBD2, each matching 5 bases. The CDR3 contains 15 residues. Deletions cut 0 bases from V and 5 bases from J, with 13 bases between. In germline, CDR1 is MGHRA, CDR2 YSYEKL. The CDR3 sequence is CASSQERVGAETQYF. CDR3 in DNA: TGCGCCAGCAGCCAAGAGCGGGTCGGGGCGGAGACCCAGTACTTC.

This clonotype turned up a few times. The chain employs TRBV28 and TRBJ1-1, with a possible D match to TRBD1 (6 bases). CDR1 is MDHEN and CDR2 is SYDVKM in the germline V gene. There are 14 residues in the CDR3. Trimming stripped 5 bases from V and 5 bases from J, with 15 bases between. This CDR3 is CASSTPGATTEAFF. The CDR3 coding sequence is TGTGCCAGCAGTACCCCGGGGGCGACGACTGAAGCTTTCTTT.

The genes are TRBV7-8 and TRBJ1-4; a weak D match, TRBD1 (5 bases). Germline V gene data show CDR1 as SGHVS and CDR2 as FQNEAQ. The V and J ends lost 2 bases and 3 bases respectively, with 16 bases between them. The CDR3 is 17 amino acids. The DNA for the CDR3 is TGTGCCAGCAGCTTAATCGGCAGGGCGGGTGCTAATGAAAAACTGTTTTTT. Translating gives CASSLIGRAGANEKLFF.